This T cell receptor beta chain was identified during a study of tumor and adjacent non-tumor tissue in lung cancer (dated by TCRdb to 2016 to 2018). About the full investigation: Patients with adenocarcinoma (approximately 13), squamous cell carcinoma (2) and small cell lung cancer (1) were included in the cohort. Ages among the approximately 15 patients ranged from about 31 to 80 years, there were about ten men and 5 women, and disease was at TNM stage I to III. A total of some 130,000,000 productive TCRbeta reads were generated by sequencing, corresponding to an average of roughly 4 million reads per sample. Using bulk TCRbeta repertoires from under 17 lung cancer patients, the study set lung tumor tissue side by side with matched distant non-tumor lung tissue. For each patient, one tumor sample and one normal lung sample were taken, giving approximately 29 paired specimens that underwent TCRbeta CDR3 sequencing. Overall study results and their limits: TCR diversity was significantly higher in younger patients, and greater tumor TCR diversity was associated with shorter overall survival and shorter disease-free survival. TCR diversity (inverse Simpson) was significantly higher in tumor than in normal lung tissue (roughly 390 vs 170, P = 0.0075, Mann-Whitney U test). Peripheral blood was not sequenced, so blood TCRbeta repertoires were not examined in the lung cancer patients of the study. With only roughly 16 patients in the cohort, the authors noted that larger samples and more detailed clinical data are needed. The top 100 clones made up a significantly larger cumulative share of the repertoire in normal lung than in tumor tissue. Neither the sequencing platform nor unique molecular identifiers are mentioned in the methods.

As for this clonotype: What antigen it recognizes has not been identified. Relative to the germline gene, one junction end is altered; a read error may explain this.

Bulk unsorted tissue served as the source for RNA extraction, and RNA quality was assessed using a NanoDrop ND-1000 and an Agilent 2100. Distant non-tumor tissue taken more than 3 cm from the tumor edge was used as the normal lung sample. Donors were newly diagnosed lung cancer patients admitted for thoracic surgery in China between August and November 2014, without prior chemotherapy. The study excluded patients who had received radiotherapy or chemotherapy before or who had another cancer at the same time. Surgical tissue pieces of about 1-2.3 cm3 were preserved in RNAlater solution and were kept at -80 degrees C until use. Library generation was performed with multiplex PCR. Sequencer: Illumina HiSeq 2500. TCRbeta libraries were constructed through three rounds of nested PCR with primers (Table S4) according to protocols modified from ARM-PCR. PCR products of 200-500 bp were gel-excised and purified with the QIAquick gel extraction kit before sequencing. The original methods were these. Reads were cleaned using Trimmomatic, were merged into complete CDR3 sequences using FLASH, and were assigned to V(D)J germline segments using MiTCR. VDJtools was used to compute clonal diversity as the inverse Simpson's index. In-frame sequences without a premature stop codon were defined as productive reads. TCRdb reworked the public reads: Q25 trimming with fastp, MiXCR clone assembly, productive beta chains retained. Every CDR3 protein is listed once, alongside the most common genes and DNA of its rows. These V and J calls are TCRdb output, not the study's own analysis. Present in this sample are approximately 82,000 distinct CDR3 sequences, approximately 82% of which were seen just once. Around 38% of the sample is in the top ten clones.

The CDR3 starts with the cysteine, ends with the phenylalanine, and has 15 residues. Only the CDR3 DNA is retained, 45 bases long and in frame from the first base. The germline V gene specifies SGHDT as CDR1 and YYEEEE as CDR2. The sequenced material came from distant non-tumor lung tissue. The rearrangement combines TRBV5-6 with TRBJ2-7; TRBD2 is a weak D gene call, 5 bases matching. The TCR originated in an older man with non-small cell lung cancer. The bases read TGTGCCAGCAGTTTGGGATTTCGGGGATTCTACAAGCAGTACTTC. Translated, this gives CASSLGFRGFYKQYF.